Listed below are T cell receptor beta chains from one sample, sequenced in a study of T cells after yellow fever vaccination. Using its own MiXCR run on the 5' RACE reads, TCRdb lists one record per CDR3 protein. The data hold about 300,000 distinct CDR3 sequences, with under 9% observed a single time. Sequencing used CD4+ T cells sorted from PBMCs, obtained 5 days after the yellow fever booster vaccination. These receptors all stem from a man aged 18 to 29 who received the YFV17D yellow fever vaccine. The CDR3 runs from the conserved cysteine through the conserved F or W. D genes are given only for firm matches. For some rows the clone size is stated as once, few or many, or as a class when expanded; others skip it.

J	D	V	size	DNA	CDR3
TRBJ2-7	TRBD1	TRBV10-1	.	TGCGCCAGCAGTTCCACAGGGGACCCTACGAAGAGGTACTTC	CASSSTGDPTKRYF
TRBJ2-7	.	TRBV6-5	.	TGTGCCAGCAGTTATGTACAGGGAGGCGAGCAGTACTTC	CASSYVQGGEQYF
TRBJ1-2	.	TRBV12-3/TRBV12-4	.	TGTGCCAGCAGTTTACGTCGTTATGGCTACACCTTC	CASSLRRYGYTF
TRBJ2-7	.	TRBV4-2	.	TGTGCCAGCAGCCAGCGGGACCCTGGGGACGAGCAGTACTTC	CASSQRDPGDEQYF
TRBJ1-4	.	TRBV7-9	.	TGTGCCAGCAGCTTAGGGATAGTGCAGTTTGGTGAAAAACTGTTTTTT	CASSLGIVQFGEKLFF
TRBJ2-7	.	TRBV20-1	.	TGCAGTGCTAGAGTGGACGGACAGACCTACGAGCAGTACTTC	CSARVDGQTYEQYF
TRBJ1-4	.	TRBV12-3/TRBV12-4	few	TGTGCCAGCAGTTTTCGGCAGGTTAATGAAAAACTGTTTTTT	CASSFRQVNEKLFF
TRBJ1-5	.	TRBV4-1	.	TGCGCCAGCAGCCCCCGGGAAGTCGGTCTTGTCGGTTGGAGTCAGCCCCAGCATTTT	CASSPREVGLVGWSQPQHF
TRBJ2-1	.	TRBV18	few	TGTGCCAGCTCACCCCCAGCATACAATGAGCAGTTCTTC	CASSPPAYNEQFF
TRBJ2-2	.	TRBV5-1	.	TGCGCCAGCAGCTTGGTTAGCAGAGACACCGGGGAGCTGTTTTTT	CASSLVSRDTGELFF
TRBJ2-3	TRBD2	TRBV5-6	few	TGTGCCAGCAGTCTGGGAAGTCTAGCGGGGGCCGCGAGGTATTTT	CASSLGSLAGAARYF
TRBJ1-6	.	TRBV4-1	.	TGCGCCAGCAGCCCGCAAAATCTGGGTCCTTGGAGTTCACCCCTCCACTTT	CASSPQNLGPWSSPLHF
TRBJ2-6	TRBD1	TRBV4-3	.	TGCGCCAGCAGCCTCAGCTTCATGACAGGGCTTACCTCTGGGGCCAACGTCCTGACTTTC	CASSLSFMTGLTSGANVLTF
TRBJ2-1	.	TRBV12-3/TRBV12-4	.	TGTGCCAGCAGAGCCCAGGTGGGTGGGGACAATGAGCAGTTCTTC	CASRAQVGGDNEQFF
TRBJ2-5	.	TRBV5-1	few	TGCGCCAGCAGCTCGACGGGATTCGAAGCGTTGGAGACCCAGTACTTC	CASSSTGFEALETQYF
TRBJ2-1	.	TRBV27	.	TGTGCCACTAAGGGCCTGTTCTTC	CATKGLFF
TRBJ1-4	.	TRBV5-1	few	TGCGCCAGCGCCCGAGGGGCAACTAATGAAAAACTGTTTTTT	CASARGATNEKLFF
TRBJ1-1	.	TRBV9	.	TGTGCCAGCAGCGCACGACCGGACACTCGGAGCGGCACTGAAGCTTTCTTT	CASSARPDTRSGTEAFF
TRBJ2-2	.	TRBV7-2	few	TGTGCCAGCAGTCCCCAGGAATATGCCGGGGAGCTGTTTTTT	CASSPQEYAGELFF
TRBJ2-5	.	TRBV4-2	many	TGTGCCAGCAGCCAAGAGGCGGGACAAGAGACCCAGTACTTC	CASSQEAGQETQYF
TRBJ1-5	.	TRBV19	.	TGTGCCAGTAAGAGGGCATTAAGCAATCAGCCCCAGCATTTT	CASKRALSNQPQHF
TRBJ2-4	.	TRBV7-9	.	TGTGCCAGCAGTTCCCCGGCGGGGAACTTAGCCAAAAACATTCAGTACTTC	CASSSPAGNLAKNIQYF
TRBJ1-4	.	TRBV2	.	TGTGCCAGCAGTAGAAGGGCGGGGGAAAAACTGTTTTTT	CASSRRAGEKLFF
TRBJ2-3	.	TRBV20-1	.	TGCAGTGCCGGGGCAGCTTCGGCAGATACGCAGTATTTT	CSAGAASADTQYF
TRBJ2-3	TRBD1	TRBV15	few	TGTGCCACCAGCAGGGATCCACAGGGGGGCTCTAGCACAGATACGCAGTATTTT	CATSRDPQGGSSTDTQYF
TRBJ1-5	TRBD1	TRBV25-1	few	TGTGCCAGCAGTGGGACAGGGGAGGGGCAGCCCCAGCATTTT	CASSGTGEGQPQHF
TRBJ2-7	TRBD1	TRBV12-3/TRBV12-4	many	TGTGCCAGCAGTCCGGACAGGGGGAGTTCCTACGAGCAGTACTTC	CASSPDRGSSYEQYF
TRBJ1-5	.	TRBV18	.	TGTGCCAGCTCGCCGCCTACCAGCAGGGGTAGCAATCAGCCCCAGCATTTT	CASSPPTSRGSNQPQHF
TRBJ2-5	.	TRBV7-7	.	TGTGCCAGCAGCTTAGTACAGACCCCTCAAGAGACCCAGTACTTC	CASSLVQTPQETQYF
TRBJ2-1	TRBD2	TRBV6-6	few	TGTGCCAGCAGTTACGTAGCGGGGGGCTACAATGAGCAGTTCTTC	CASSYVAGGYNEQFF
TRBJ1-2	.	TRBV9	few	TGTGCCAGCAGCCCACAGCGGCTTAACTATGGCTACACCTTC	CASSPQRLNYGYTF
TRBJ1-2	.	TRBV6-5	many	TGTGCCAGCAGTTTGGACGGAGCTAACTATGGCTACACCTTC	CASSLDGANYGYTF
TRBJ1-6	.	TRBV20-1	.	TGCAGTGCTAGATTGGCCTTATCCCCTGATTCACCCCTCCACTTT	CSARLALSPDSPLHF
TRBJ1-1	TRBD1	TRBV7-9	.	TGTGCCAGCAGCAGCAACAGGGGGCTAGGCACTGAAGCTTTCTTT	CASSSNRGLGTEAFF
TRBJ1-6	.	TRBV2	few	TGTGCCAGCTTACAGCAAGAACGTGGTTCACCCCTCCACTTT	CASLQQERGSPLHF
TRBJ1-5	.	TRBV7-8	many	TGTGCCAGCAGCTTATCGGGGGGAGGGTGGAAGCCCCAGCATTTT	CASSLSGGGWKPQHF
TRBJ2-5	.	TRBV18	.	TGTGCCAGCTCACCCGAGGGGACGCTCCAAGAGACCCAGTACTTC	CASSPEGTLQETQYF
TRBJ1-1	.	TRBV9	many	TGTGCCAGCAGCGTTGAAGGGTACACTGAAGCTTTCTTT	CASSVEGYTEAFF
TRBJ1-1	.	TRBV18	few	TGTGCCAGCTCAAAAACGGGTGGGGACACTGAAGCTTTCTTT	CASSKTGGDTEAFF
TRBJ2-4	.	TRBV29-1	many	TGCAGCGTTAGTAACTGGGAAAACATTCAGTACTTC	CSVSNWENIQYF
TRBJ2-3	TRBD1	TRBV19	.	TGTGCCAGTAGTATCCTGACAGGGACGCTAGTAGATACGCAGTATTTT	CASSILTGTLVDTQYF
TRBJ2-3	TRBD2	TRBV6-2/TRBV6-3	few	TGTGCCAGCAATTGGGGGGGTAGCACAGATACGCAGTATTTT	CASNWGGSTDTQYF
TRBJ2-2	.	TRBV6-1	few	TGTGCCAGCGCAAAGAAGAACACCGGGGAGCTGTTTTTT	CASAKKNTGELFF
TRBJ1-1	TRBD1	TRBV27	few	TGTGCCAGCAGTTTACGGGACAGGGGGATGCCTGAAGCTTTCTTT	CASSLRDRGMPEAFF
TRBJ2-6	.	TRBV4-3	few	TGCGCCAGCAGCCAAGGGGGCGGTGACTCTGGGGCCAACGTCCTGACTTTC	CASSQGGGDSGANVLTF
TRBJ2-2	.	TRBV5-6	few	TGTGCCAGCCAGGGTGACACCGGGGAGCTGTTTTTT	CASQGDTGELFF
TRBJ2-2	.	TRBV7-2	.	TGTGCCAGCAGCTTATCGGTAGGAGTCACCGGGGAGCTGTTTTTT	CASSLSVGVTGELFF
TRBJ1-2	.	TRBV4-2	few	TGTGCCAGCAGCCAAGAGAGTAGGGGCGGCTACACCTTC	CASSQESRGGYTF
TRBJ1-2	.	TRBV5-6	few	TGTGCCAGCACCGACCTGGGGGGTAACTATGGCTACACCTTC	CASTDLGGNYGYTF
TRBJ1-5	TRBD1	TRBV18	many	TGTGCCAGCTCACCATGGGACAGGGTTCGCAATCAGCCCCAGCATTTT	CASSPWDRVRNQPQHF
TRBJ1-1	TRBD1	TRBV30	.	TGTGCCTGGAGCGTATCAGGGGGCCCGGCTTTCTTT	CAWSVSGGPAFF
TRBJ1-3	TRBD1	TRBV4-2	.	TGTGCCAGCAGCCACGACAGGGGGAGAGGAAACACCATATATTTT	CASSHDRGRGNTIYF
TRBJ2-5	TRBD2	TRBV7-3	few	TGTGCCAGCAGCGCTCGGGGGGGTAGAGAGACCCAGTACTTC	CASSARGGRETQYF
TRBJ2-3	TRBD2	TRBV10-3	.	TGTGCCATCAGCGGAGGGACTAGCGGGGGGACAACAGATACGCAGTATTTT	CAISGGTSGGTTDTQYF
TRBJ2-1	TRBD1	TRBV10-3	few	TGTGCCATCAACCCCGGGACAGGGGTTATCAATGAGCAGTTCTTC	CAINPGTGVINEQFF
TRBJ1-1	TRBD1	TRBV4-3	many	TGCGCCAGCAGCCAAGAGACCCAGGGGGTGACTGAAGCTTTCTTT	CASSQETQGVTEAFF